Listed here are 15 T cell receptor beta chains from one sample, sequenced in a study of blood T cell repertoires in COVID-19. Method: immunoSEQ multiplex PCR; TCRdb's copy keeps in-frame clones and lacks some. This sample has just under 250,000 clones, with approximately 90% found just once. Sequencing was carried out using PBMCs or T cells enriched from blood (not recorded which). The receptors originated from a woman aged 30 to 39 who had recovered from COVID-19.

The chain couples TRBV19 to TRBJ2-7; 11 bases align to TRBD1. After removal of 5 bases from V and 3 bases from J, the junction contained 6 bases not matched to a gene. Germline V gives CDR1 LNHDA, CDR2 SQIVND (reference sequence). The CDR3 runs to 15 residues. The CDR3 region is CASSPGTGGVYEQYF. CDR3 DNA: TGTGCCAGTAGTCCGGGGACAGGGGGGGTCTACGAGCAGTACTTC.

This rearrangement joins TRBV11-3 to TRBJ2-1; 13 positions agree with TRBD2. The germline gives CDR1 SGHNT, CDR2 YENEEA. Trimming cost V 5 bases and J 9 bases; bases outside gene matches: 7. This CDR3 has 15 residues. CDR3 loop: CASSRGLAGVGEQFF. CDR3 in DNA: TGTGCCAGCAGCCGCGGACTAGCGGGAGTGGGTGAGCAGTTCTTC.

J is TRBJ2-7 and V is TRBV28; TRBD2 agrees at 11 bases. There are 16 residues in the CDR3. With V trimmed by 5 bases and J by 3 bases, 9 bases remained unmatched. Germline values: CDR1 MDHEN, CDR2 SYDVKM. The CDR3 spells CASSIAGSGGVYEQYF. CDR3 DNA sequence: TGTGCCAGCAGTATCGCCGGTAGCGGGGGGGTCTACGAGCAGTACTTC.

V gene TRBV18 combines with J gene TRBJ1-5; TRBD1 might be the D (6 bases). The V end lost 3 bases, the J end lost 0 bases, and 12 bases lay between the germline ends. The CDR3 loop spans 16 amino acids. The V gene's germline CDR1 is KGHSH and CDR2 LQKENI. CDR3 DNA: TGTGCCAGCTCACCGGCAGGGGATTTTAGCAATCAGCCCCAGCATTTT. Its protein is CASSPAGDFSNQPQHF. The variable domain in full, with the rest retrieved from reference TRBV18 and TRBJ1-5, is NAGVMQNPRHLVRRRGQEARLRCSPMKGHSHVYWYRQLPEEGLKFMVYLQKENIIDESGMPKERFSAEFPKEGPSILRIQQVVRGDSAAYFCASSPAGDFSNQPQHFGDGTRLSIL.

The chain uses TRBV11-2 and TRBJ1-3; tentatively, D is TRBD1 (6 bases). Trimming cost V 4 bases and J 1 base, with 14 bases left between them. Germline CDR1 and CDR2: SGHAT and FQNNGV. CDR3 size: 16 residues. CDR3 nucleotides: TGTGCCAGCAGCTCCGCCCCAGGGGTTTCTGGAAACACCATATATTTT. Protein sequence: CASSSAPGVSGNTIYF. The full variable domain, rest sourced from reference TRBV11-2 and TRBJ1-3, is EAGVAQSPRYKIIEKRQSVAFWCNPISGHATLYWYQQILGQGPKLLIQFQNNGVVDDSQLPKDRFSAERLKGVDSTLKIQPAKLEDSAVYLCASSSAPGVSGNTIYFGEGSWLTVV.

This clone came up once. The sample holds other DNA sequences that translate to the same CDR3. The genes are TRBV19 and TRBJ1-1; a possible D gene is TRBD1 (5 bases). Germline CDR1 LNHDA, CDR2 SQIVND (reference sequence). The CDR3 loop spans 13 amino acids. Trimming cost V 5 bases and J 1 base, with 8 bases left between them. DNA of the CDR3: TGTGCCAGTAGTCCTAGGGGGAACACTGAAGCTTTCTTT. Translating gives CASSPRGNTEAFF.

This rearrangement joins TRBV5-1 to TRBJ2-7; TRBD1 agrees at 7 bases. The CDR3 runs 14 residues. The V and J ends lost 3 bases and 6 bases, in that order; junction bases with no gene match: 9. From germline, CDR1 is SGHRS and CDR2 YFSETQ. CDR3 region: CASSSTTNRGEQYF. The CDR3 nucleotides are TGCGCCAGCAGCTCGACCACAAACAGGGGCGAGCAGTACTTC.

The genes are TRBV2 and TRBJ1-2; 8 nucleotides align to TRBD1. The germline V gene encodes CDR1 SNHLY and CDR2 FYNNEI. The length of the CDR3 is 13 residues. The V and J ends lost 7 bases and 6 bases, in that order; junction bases with no gene match: 7. The chain's CDR3 is CASNPPGGHGYTF. The CDR3 nucleotides are TGTGCCAGCAACCCCCCAGGGGGCCATGGCTACACCTTC.

There are a few counts of this clone. The chain links TRBV5-1 to TRBJ1-5; D remains ambiguous. The CDR3 has 15 amino acids. Trimming took off 2 bases at V and 4 bases at J, with 13 bases between the two ends. Germline CDR1 and CDR2: SGHRS and YFSETQ. Here the CDR3 DNA reads TGCGCCAGCAGCTTTGCGTCGGGAGGGAATCAGCCCCAGCATTTT. The encoded protein is CASSFASGGNQPQHF.

This clone was detected only once. The CDR3 nucleotides are TGTGCCAGCAGTTTATGGGGGCTTAATGAAAAACTGTTTTTT. Its protein is CASSLWGLNEKLFF. This rearrangement joins TRBV28 to TRBJ1-4, with D possibly being TRBD1 (5 bases). This CDR3 has 14 amino acids. Germline-derived CDR1 and CDR2 are MDHEN and SYDVKM. Trimming took 0 bases from V and 4 from J, leaving 6 bases between them.

The rearrangement links TRBV18 to TRBJ2-1; TRBD2 agrees at 9 bases. CDR1 and CDR2 from the germline V gene are KGHSH and LQKENI. Trimming took 4 bases from V and 7 from J; bases not matched to a gene: 8. CDR3 length equals 15 residues. CDR3 region: CASSLGVTSGNEQFF. The DNA of the CDR3 is TGTGCCAGCTCACTCGGGGTGACTAGCGGAAATGAGCAGTTCTTC.

This chain uses TRBV28 with TRBJ1-2; tentatively, D is TRBD1 (6 bases). This CDR3 has 13 amino acids. In germline, CDR1 is MDHEN, CDR2 SYDVKM. V dropped 7 bases and J dropped 3 bases, with 12 bases sitting between them. The CDR3 loop is CASNSRGYYGYTF. Written as DNA, the CDR3 is TGTGCCAGCAACTCCAGGGGCTACTATGGCTACACCTTC.

The chain uses TRBV6-2 or TRBV6-3 and TRBJ1-5; 11 bases are a match to TRBD1. V was clipped by 0 bases and J by 2 bases; unmatched bases: 9. Germline lookup yields CDR1 MNHEY and CDR2 SVGEGT. The CDR3 is made up of 19 amino acids. CDR3 sequence: CASSYSAGQGGYGNQPQHF. The DNA of the CDR3 is TGTGCCAGCAGTTACTCGGCGGGACAGGGGGGATACGGCAATCAGCCCCAGCATTTT.

The chain is built from TRBV7-2 and TRBJ2-7; 11 positions match TRBD2. Per the germline V gene, CDR1 is SGHTA and CDR2 is FQGNSA. With V trimmed by 5 bases and J by 3 bases, 6 bases remained unmatched. This CDR3 comprises 15 residues. CDR3 DNA sequence: TGTGCCAGCAGCGCGCCGGGACTAGCGGTCTACGAGCAGTACTTC. Protein product: CASSAPGLAVYEQYF.

The chain combines TRBV28 with TRBJ2-7, with TRBD1 matching 8 bases. Losses at the gene ends were 1 base for V and 0 bases for J; bases not matched to a gene: 5. The CDR3 totals 16 residues. Germline V gene sequence: CDR1 MDHEN, CDR2 SYDVKM. The CDR3 spells CASSLLGQGSSYEQYF. The CDR3 region has the DNA TGTGCCAGCAGTTTATTAGGACAGGGATCCTCCTACGAGCAGTACTTC.